This entry lists 15 T cell receptor beta chains sequenced from one sample in a study of shared clonotypes between healthy human individuals. Measured with immunoSEQ multiplex PCR; TCRdb has only the in-frame clones, and not every one. Seen here are more than 1,200,000 clones, 98% observed once, and the top ten hold 0.36%. Sequencing was performed on naive CD4+ T cells sorted from blood. Subset reported: CD45RA+ positively selected. These receptors all come from a man aged 30-40 years in good health.

Notes on this clone: Other nucleotide sequences in the sample specify the same CDR3. The V and J genes are TRBV18 and TRBJ2-1; possibly TRBD2 for D (6 bases). This CDR3 has 14 residues. Germline V lookup: CDR1 KGHSH, CDR2 LQKENI. V was trimmed by 2 bases and J by 4 bases, leaving 9 bases between them. The CDR3 loop reads CASSPSGTYNEQFF. CDR3 DNA: TGTGCCAGCTCACCATCCGGGACTTACAATGAGCAGTTCTTC. Supplemented by reference TRBV18 and TRBJ2-1, the full variable domain reads NAGVMQNPRHLVRRRGQEARLRCSPMKGHSHVYWYRQLPEEGLKFMVYLQKENIIDESGMPKERFSAEFPKEGPSILRIQQVVRGDSAAYFCASSPSGTYNEQFFGPGTRLTVL.

This sequence joins TRBV5-4 and TRBJ2-5; no firm D call. Germline-derived CDR1 and CDR2 are SGHNT and YYREEE (reference sequence). With 4 bases removed from V and 2 bases from J, the gap between germline ends came to 12 bases. The CDR3 extends over 14 amino acids. The CDR3 DNA reads TGTGCCAGCAGCGCCCACGGAGTTCAAGAGACCCAGTACTTC. Protein: CASSAHGVQETQYF.

This sequence joins TRBV5-4 and TRBJ2-3, with 9 bases lining up with TRBD2. CDR3 length: 16 residues. Germline assignment: CDR1 SGHNT and CDR2 YYREEE (reference sequence). V was clipped by 2 bases and J by 2 bases; unmatched bases: 6. The CDR3 loop reads CASSFGTSRSTDTQYF. Written as DNA, the CDR3 is TGTGCCAGCAGCTTTGGGACTAGCAGATCCACAGATACGCAGTATTTT.

J is TRBJ2-3 and V is TRBV10-3, with TRBD2 matching over 8 bases. This CDR3 contains 14 residues. Looked up from germline, CDR1 is ENHRY and CDR2 is SYGVKD. Trimming cost V 6 bases and J 4 bases; bases outside gene matches: 6. The CDR3 reads CAIREAGVADTQYF. CDR3 DNA sequence: TGTGCCATCAGGGAAGCGGGAGTGGCAGATACGCAGTATTTT.

This chain connects TRBV25-1 to TRBJ2-4; D possibly uses TRBD1 or TRBD2 (7 bases each). Trimming removed 3 bases at V and 2 bases at J, with 11 bases between. CDR1 is MGHDK, CDR2 SYGVNS, per germline. This CDR3 is 15 amino acids long. The CDR3 region is CASSEGGGPKNIQYF. The CDR3 DNA reads TGTGCCAGCAGTGAGGGAGGGGGCCCCAAAAACATTCAGTACTTC.

The chain uses TRBV7-2 and TRBJ2-1; 12 nucleotides agree with TRBD2. The CDR3 has 17 residues. Germline V gives CDR1 SGHTA, CDR2 FQGNSA. V lost 1 base and J lost 9; bases outside the gene matches: 10. Here the CDR3 DNA reads TGTGCCAGCAGCTTAGACTGGACTAGCGGGGCATTCGGTGAGCAGTTCTTC. Translation gives CASSLDWTSGAFGEQFF.

V and J are TRBV10-3 and TRBJ2-7; D is unresolved. Germline CDR1 is ENHRY and CDR2 is SYGVKD. This CDR3 spans 14 amino acids. Trimming removed 6 bases at V and 7 bases at J, with 19 bases between. The CDR3 is CAIRTGTPQGEQYF. In DNA, the CDR3 is TGTGCCATCAGAACTGGCACACCCCAAGGGGAGCAGTACTTC.

V gene TRBV5-1 combines with J gene TRBJ1-1; a weak D match, TRBD1 (5 bases). V dropped 4 bases and J dropped 9 bases, with 10 bases sitting between them. Germline V CDR1 and CDR2: SGHRS, YFSETQ. This CDR3 region has 11 residues. CDR3 sequence reads: CASSRSGQAFF. The DNA for the CDR3 is TGCGCCAGCAGCAGATCAGGGCAAGCTTTCTTT.

A single count supports this clone. The chain recombines TRBV7-2 with TRBJ2-7; D remains ambiguous. The length of the CDR3 is 13 residues. The V and J ends lost 2 bases and 0 bases respectively, with 5 bases between them. Per the germline V gene, CDR1 is SGHTA and CDR2 is FQGNSA. The CDR3 spells CASSLLTSYEQYF. CDR3 DNA: TGTGCCAGCAGCTTACTCACCTCCTACGAGCAGTACTTC.

This chain uses TRBV5-4 with TRBJ1-2; D might be TRBD1 (6 bases). The ends were cut back, 0 bases at V and 5 bases at J, with 20 bases in the middle. CDR1 is SGHNT and CDR2 is YYREEE in the germline V gene (reference sequence). The length of the CDR3 is 17 residues. CDR3 in DNA: TGTGCCAGCAGCTTGGGCCCCACAGGGAGAATTGGGTATGGCTACACCTTC. Translation gives CASSLGPTGRIGYGYTF.

The chain links TRBV11-2 to TRBJ2-1, with D tentatively TRBD1 (5 bases). This CDR3 has 17 residues. CDR1 and CDR2 (germline): SGHAT, FQNNGV. V dropped 3 bases and J dropped 7 bases, with 22 bases sitting between them. The CDR3 DNA sequence: TGTGCCAGCAGCTTTCTCCGTGGTGTGCTCAGGGCGAATGAGCAGTTCTTC. Translation gives CASSFLRGVLRANEQFF.

Comment on this clone: In the same sample, other DNA sequences code for this CDR3. The chain has TRBV11-2 and TRBJ1-1; 7 positions match TRBD1. The V segment lost 2 bases and the J segment 4 bases; nucleotides outside the gene matches: 1. Germline CDR1 reads SGHAT; CDR2 reads FQNNGV. The length of the CDR3 is 13 residues. The CDR3 protein is CASSLPGGTEAFF. The CDR3 nucleotides read TGTGCCAGCAGCTTACCAGGGGGCACTGAAGCTTTCTTT. The whole variable domain, filled in from reference TRBV11-2 and TRBJ1-1, reads EAGVAQSPRYKIIEKRQSVAFWCNPISGHATLYWYQQILGQGPKLLIQFQNNGVVDDSQLPKDRFSAERLKGVDSTLKIQPAKLEDSAVYLCASSLPGGTEAFFGQGTRLTVV.

This rearrangement joins TRBV7-8 to TRBJ2-1, with 7 bases that match TRBD2. J gave up 8 bases and V 1 base, and 5 bases lay outside the gene matches. CDR3 size: 14 residues. Germline CDR1 SGHVS, CDR2 FQNEAQ. The CDR3 region has the DNA TGTGCCAGCAGCTTAGGTCTAGCGGTCTATGAGCAGTTCTTC. Translation gives CASSLGLAVYEQFF.

V and J are TRBV28 and TRBJ2-7; D gene uncertain. Per the germline V gene, CDR1 is MDHEN and CDR2 is SYDVKM. Trimming pared 4 bases from V and 1 base from J, leaving 11 bases between. This CDR3 region has 14 residues. CDR3 sequence: CASSSPSKSYEQYF. The DNA for the CDR3 is TGTGCCAGCAGTTCACCGTCAAAATCCTACGAGCAGTACTTC. The full variable domain, with the rest looked up from reference TRBV28 and TRBJ2-7, is DVKVTQSSRYLVKRTGEKVFLECVQDMDHENMFWYRQDPGLGLRLIYFSYDVKMKEKGDIPEGYSVSREKKERFSLILESASTNQTSMYLCASSSPSKSYEQYFGPGTRLTVT.

On this clone itself: This sample includes further DNA sequences coding for the same CDR3. The chain couples TRBV2 to TRBJ2-3, with D perhaps assigned TRBD1 or TRBD2 (5 bases each). The V and J ends lost 8 bases and 2 bases respectively, with 8 bases between them. CDR1 is SNHLY, CDR2 FYNNEI, per germline. The CDR3 loop spans 12 amino acids. DNA of the CDR3: TGTGCCAGCCGGGACGACACAGATACGCAGTATTTT. It yields the protein CASRDDTDTQYF.